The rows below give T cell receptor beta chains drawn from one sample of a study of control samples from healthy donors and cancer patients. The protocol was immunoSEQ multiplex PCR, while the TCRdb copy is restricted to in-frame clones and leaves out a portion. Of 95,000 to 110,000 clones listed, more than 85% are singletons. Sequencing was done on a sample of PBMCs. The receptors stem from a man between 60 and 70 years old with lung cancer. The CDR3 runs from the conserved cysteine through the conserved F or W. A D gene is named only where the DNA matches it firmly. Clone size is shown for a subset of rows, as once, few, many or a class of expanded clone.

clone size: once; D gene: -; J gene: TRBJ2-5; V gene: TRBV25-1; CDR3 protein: CASSEGAIETQYF; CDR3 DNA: TGTGCCAGCAGTGAAGGAGCTATAGAGACCCAGTACTTC
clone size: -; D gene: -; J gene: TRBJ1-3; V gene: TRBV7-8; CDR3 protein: CASSRTTGNTIYF; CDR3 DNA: TGTGCCAGCAGCCGGACGACTGGAAACACCATATATTTT
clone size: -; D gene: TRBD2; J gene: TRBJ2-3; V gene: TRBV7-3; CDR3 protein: CASSFQGGGDTQYF; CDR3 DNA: TGTGCCAGCAGCTTTCAGGGCGGGGGAGATACGCAGTATTTT
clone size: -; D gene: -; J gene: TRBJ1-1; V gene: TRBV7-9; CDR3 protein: CASSGGLTGGTEAFF; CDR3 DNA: TGTGCCAGCAGCGGCGGATTGACGGGAGGGACTGAAGCTTTCTTT
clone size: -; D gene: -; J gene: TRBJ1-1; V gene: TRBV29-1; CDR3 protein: CSARDAEAFF; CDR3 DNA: TGCAGCGCCCGAGACGCTGAAGCTTTCTTT
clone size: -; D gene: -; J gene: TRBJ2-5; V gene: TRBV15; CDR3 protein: CATSRDPQNQETQYF; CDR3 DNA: TGTGCCACCAGCAGAGATCCCCAGAACCAAGAGACCCAGTACTTC
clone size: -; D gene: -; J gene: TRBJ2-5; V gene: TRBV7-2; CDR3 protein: CASSRSGGGEETQYF; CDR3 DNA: TGTGCCAGCAGCCGTTCTGGGGGCGGGGAAGAGACCCAGTACTTC
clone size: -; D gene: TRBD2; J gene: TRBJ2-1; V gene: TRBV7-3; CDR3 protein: CASSRILGGNEQFF; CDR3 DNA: TGTGCCAGCAGCCGGATCCTCGGGGGGAATGAGCAGTTCTTC
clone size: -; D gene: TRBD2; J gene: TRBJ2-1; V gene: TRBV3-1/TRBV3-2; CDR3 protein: CASSPGSGGSYNEQFF; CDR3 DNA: TGTGCCAGCAGCCCGGGGAGCGGGGGTTCCTACAATGAGCAGTTCTTC
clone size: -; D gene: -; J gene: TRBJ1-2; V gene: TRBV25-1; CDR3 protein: CASSDSQEPPLYGYTF; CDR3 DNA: TGTGCCAGCAGTGATTCACAGGAACCTCCCCTCTATGGCTACACCTTC
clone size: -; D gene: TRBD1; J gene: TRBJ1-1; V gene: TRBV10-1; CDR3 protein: CASSGRTGNTEAFF; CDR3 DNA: TGCGCCAGCAGCGGGCGGACAGGGAACACTGAAGCTTTCTTT
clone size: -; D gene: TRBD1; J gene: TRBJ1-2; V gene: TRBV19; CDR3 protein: CASSPWTGYGYTF; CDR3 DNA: TGTGCCAGTAGTCCATGGACAGGGTATGGCTACACCTTC
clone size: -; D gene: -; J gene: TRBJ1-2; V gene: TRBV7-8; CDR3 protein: CASSRGGHYGYTF; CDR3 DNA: TGTGCCAGCAGCCGGGGCGGGCACTATGGCTACACCTTC
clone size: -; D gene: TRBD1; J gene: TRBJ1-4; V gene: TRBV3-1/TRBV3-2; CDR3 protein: CASSLRTGGEKLFF; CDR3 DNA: TGTGCCAGCAGTCTTCGGACAGGGGGGGAAAAACTGTTTTTT
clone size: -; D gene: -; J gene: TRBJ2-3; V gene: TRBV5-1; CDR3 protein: CASSTGQTSTDTQYF; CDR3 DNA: TGCGCCAGCAGCACAGGACAAACCAGCACAGATACGCAGTATTTT
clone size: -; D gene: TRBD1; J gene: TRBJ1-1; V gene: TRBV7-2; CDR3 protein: CASSTGGRTEAFF; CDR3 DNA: TGTGCCAGCAGCACAGGGGGCAGGACTGAAGCTTTCTTT
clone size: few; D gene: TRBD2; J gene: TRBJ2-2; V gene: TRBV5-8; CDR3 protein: CASSGGAGGLGRWMFF; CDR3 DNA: TGTGCCAGCAGCGGCGGAGCGGGGGGCCTCGGGCGGTGGATGTTTTTT
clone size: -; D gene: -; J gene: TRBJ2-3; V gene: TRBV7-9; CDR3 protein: CASSLRPGEKSTDTQYF; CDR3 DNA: TGTGCCAGCAGCTTACGTCCGGGGGAAAAGAGCACAGATACGCAGTATTTT
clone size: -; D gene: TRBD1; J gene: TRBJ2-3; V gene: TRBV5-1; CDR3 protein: CASSLFEQGSGDTQYF; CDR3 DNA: TGCGCCAGCAGCTTATTCGAACAGGGGTCGGGAGATACGCAGTATTTT
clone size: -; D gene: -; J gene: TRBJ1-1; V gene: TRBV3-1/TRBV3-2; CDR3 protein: CASSYTTGGEAFF; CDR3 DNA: TGTGCCAGCAGTTATACTACAGGAGGTGAAGCTTTCTTT
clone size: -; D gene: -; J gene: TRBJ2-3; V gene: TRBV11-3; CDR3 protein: CASSTSGPLTDTQYF; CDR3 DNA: TGTGCCAGCAGCACCTCGGGCCCCCTCACAGATACGCAGTATTTT
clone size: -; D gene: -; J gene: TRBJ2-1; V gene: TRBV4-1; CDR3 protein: CASSQEQGTIYNEQFF; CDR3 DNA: TGCGCCAGCAGCCAAGAGCAGGGGACGATCTACAATGAGCAGTTCTTC
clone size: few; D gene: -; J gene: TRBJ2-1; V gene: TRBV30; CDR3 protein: CAWSGGAISYNEQFF; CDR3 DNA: TGTGCCTGGAGCGGCGGGGCTATCAGCTACAATGAGCAGTTCTTC
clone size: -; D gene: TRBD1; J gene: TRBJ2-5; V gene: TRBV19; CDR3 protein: CASSPSTGGRQETQYF; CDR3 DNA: TGTGCCAGTAGTCCTTCGACAGGGGGAAGGCAAGAGACCCAGTACTTC
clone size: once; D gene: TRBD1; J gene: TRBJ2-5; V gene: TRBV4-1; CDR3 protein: CASSQDFGTGGRQETQYF; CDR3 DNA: TGCGCCAGCAGCCAAGATTTCGGGACAGGGGGACGACAAGAGACCCAGTACTTC